This T cell receptor (beta chain) was retrieved from a study of HIV-infected patients and healthy controls. Findings and caveats of the study: HIV-associated CDR3 frequencies dropped significantly during therapy; CMV-associated ones, mostly rising, changed nonsignificantly. Eight alpha and eight beta V genes differed significantly in mean usage between HIV-infected patients and controls. Healthy control repertoires had roughly threefold more distinct CDR3s than untreated HIV+ repertoires, and higher Shannon diversity.

CDR3 length: 17 amino acids. Trimming removed 3 bases from V and 5 bases from J; junction bases left unmatched: 12. Germline CDR1 reads MGHDK; CDR2 reads SYGVNS. This clonotype is classed as medium-sized. No antigen is known for it. Whole blood was used without fractionation, so all unsorted peripheral T cells were included. cDNA was made from 500 ng RNA using alpha and beta constant primers. Each of the alpha and beta chains got its own library through chain-specific third strand synthesis with indices. Each molecule carried a 12-nucleotide identifier made of two joined random hexamers added before amplification. TCRdb reprocessed the 5' RACE reads with MiXCR, giving one entry per CDR3 protein. This sample has about 17,000 distinct CDR3 sequences, with around 10% found just once.

The sequence was obtained from an adult in good health. J is TRBJ1-5 and V is TRBV25-1, with 8 positions matching TRBD1. Sequencing input: blood. CDR3 amino acids: CASSDLDREEDDQPQHF. In DNA, the CDR3 is TGTGCCAGCAGTGACCTGGACAGGGAGGAAGATGATCAGCCCCAGCATTTT.